This T cell receptor (beta chain) comes out of a study of cytomegalovirus exposure and HLA in healthy donors. This CDR3 spans 15 amino acids. Per the germline V gene, CDR1 is GTSNPN and CDR2 is SVGIG (reference sequence). Trimming at V came to 2 bases and at J to 2 bases, leaving 8 bases not matched to a gene. It was with 60 Vbeta and 13 Jbeta primers that the PCR ran. Only in-frame clones appear in the TCRdb table, and some are missing; sequencing was by immunoSEQ multiplex PCR. The sample lists around 190,000 clones; around 87% were seen once. This TCR came from a woman under 30 in good health and CMV-seronegative. Material for sequencing was PBMCs. V is TRBV30 and J is TRBJ1-2; 7 bases are shared with TRBD1. For the CDR3, the DNA is TGTGCCTGGAGTAGGGTGGACAGGAGGAACTATGGCTACACCTTC. It is translated as CAWSRVDRRNYGYTF.